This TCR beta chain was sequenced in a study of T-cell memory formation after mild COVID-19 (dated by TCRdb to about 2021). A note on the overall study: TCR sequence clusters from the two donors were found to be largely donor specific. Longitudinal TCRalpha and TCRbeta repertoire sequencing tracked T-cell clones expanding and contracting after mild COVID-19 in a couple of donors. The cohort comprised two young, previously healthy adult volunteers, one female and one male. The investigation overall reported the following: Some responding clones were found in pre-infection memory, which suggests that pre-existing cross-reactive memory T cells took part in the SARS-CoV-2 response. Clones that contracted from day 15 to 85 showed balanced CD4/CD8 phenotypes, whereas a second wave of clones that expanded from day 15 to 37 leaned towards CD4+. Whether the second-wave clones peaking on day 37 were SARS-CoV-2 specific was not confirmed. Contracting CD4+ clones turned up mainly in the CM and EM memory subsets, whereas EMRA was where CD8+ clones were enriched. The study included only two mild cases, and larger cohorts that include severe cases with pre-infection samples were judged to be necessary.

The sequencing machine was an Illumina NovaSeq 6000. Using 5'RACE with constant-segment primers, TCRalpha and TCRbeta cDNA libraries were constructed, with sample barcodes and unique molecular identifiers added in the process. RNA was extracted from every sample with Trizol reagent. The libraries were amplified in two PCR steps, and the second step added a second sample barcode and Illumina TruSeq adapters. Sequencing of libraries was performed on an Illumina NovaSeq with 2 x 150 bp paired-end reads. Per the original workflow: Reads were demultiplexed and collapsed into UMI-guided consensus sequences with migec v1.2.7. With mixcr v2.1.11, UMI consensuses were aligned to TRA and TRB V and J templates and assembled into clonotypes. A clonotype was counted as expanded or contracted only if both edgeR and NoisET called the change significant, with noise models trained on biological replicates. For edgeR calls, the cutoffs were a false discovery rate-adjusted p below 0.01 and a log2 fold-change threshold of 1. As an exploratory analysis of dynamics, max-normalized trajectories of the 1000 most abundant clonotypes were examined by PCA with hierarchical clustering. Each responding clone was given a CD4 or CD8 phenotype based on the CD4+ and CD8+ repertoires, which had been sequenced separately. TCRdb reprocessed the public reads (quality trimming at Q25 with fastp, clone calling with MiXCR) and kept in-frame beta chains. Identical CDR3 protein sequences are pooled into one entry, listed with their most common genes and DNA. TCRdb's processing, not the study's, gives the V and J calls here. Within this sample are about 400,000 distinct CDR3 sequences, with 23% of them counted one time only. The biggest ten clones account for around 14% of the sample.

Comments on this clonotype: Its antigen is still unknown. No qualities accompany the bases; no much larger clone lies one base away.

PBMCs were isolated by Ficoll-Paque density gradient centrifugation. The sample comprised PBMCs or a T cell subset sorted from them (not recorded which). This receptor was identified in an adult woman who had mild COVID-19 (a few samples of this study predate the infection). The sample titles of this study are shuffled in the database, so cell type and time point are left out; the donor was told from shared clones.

The nucleotides are TGTGCCTGGATCGGGCAGGGAATGCTCGGCAATCAGCCCCAGCATTTT. The encoded protein is CAWIGQGMLGNQPQHF. The chain joins TRBV30 to TRBJ1-5; a weak D assignment points to TRBD1 (5 bases agree). V and J are truncated by 4 bases and 2 bases respectively, leaving an intervening sequence of 18 bases. Sequences GTSNPN (CDR1) and SVGIG (CDR2) are obtained from the germline V gene (reference sequence). Spanning cysteine to phenylalanine, the CDR3 consists of 16 amino acids. Only the CDR3 DNA is retained, 48 bases long and in frame from the first base.